This T cell receptor beta chain appears in the sequencing data of a study of identical twins (dated by TCRdb to about 2016). Looking at the study overall: To test whether fetal clonotypes persist, this study deep-sequenced TCR alpha and beta repertoires from monozygotic twins, from unrelated adults of various ages, and from cord blood. To rule out contamination, replicate twin experiments were performed at different times with different library preparation protocols. Study-wide conclusions, independent of this receptor: Because the same donors could not be followed over many years, the conclusions depended on cross-sectional statistical analysis. Invariant T cells such as MAIT and iNKT could partly confound zero-insertion analyses, although diverse VJ usage argued against such confounding for most clonotypes. Out-of-frame TCR alpha sharing in monozygotic twins was systematically underestimated by recombination models, whereas sharing between unrelated individuals was in agreement with the recombination models. Fewer insertions were carried by abundant cord blood beta clonotypes, a similar but weaker trend appeared in young adult naive repertoires, and no such trend appeared in memory repertoires. Compared with coincidental sharing between unrelated individuals, out-of-frame TCR alpha sequences shared between twins showed an excess of sequences with low generation probability. Excess twin sharing in beta out-of-frame sequences was weaker because fewer shared sequences lowered the signal-to-noise ratio.

All donors were healthy Caucasians. Three pairs of female monozygotic twins, all aged about 18 to 30 years, made up the twin cohort. Using Miltenyi CD45RO+ enrichment and human naive T-cell isolation kits, memory (CD45RO+) and naive T cells were isolated from PBMC. As for this clonotype: Its recognized antigen is unknown. No quality values exist for individual bases; no much larger clone is one base distant.

CDR1 and CDR2 are read off the germline V gene (reference sequence) as MNHEY and SMNVEV. The CDR3 numbers 17 residues from cysteine through phenylalanine. The entry retains the CDR3 DNA only, 51 bases that are in frame from base 1. The germline ends are 23 bases apart after V is trimmed by 5 bases and J by 7 bases. Preparation of the library involved 5' RACE. For sequencing, an Illumina HiSeq 2000 was employed. A universal primer binding site was introduced by template switching, and a unique molecular identifier was present in the final cDNA, enabling accurate counting of TCR cDNA molecules. First-strand cDNA for TCR alpha and beta chains was synthesized from specific primers in the conserved constant-segment region. To control for contamination, every cDNA library was double barcoded, receiving both a SMART-Mk sample barcode and Illumina barcodes. TruSeq adapter sequences, together with Illumina sample barcodes, were added in two successive PCR steps. The TCR alpha and beta cDNA libraries were sequenced on the Illumina HiSeq platform using custom primers. As for the authors' bioinformatics: MiGEC processed the raw reads to extract unique molecular identifiers, while MiXCR was used to determine the CDR3 positions. Recombination models were inferred per individual with the repgenHMM and IGoR tools using an EM algorithm. The analysis of shared clonotypes was done with the tcR package in R, with sharing normalized by the product of cloneset sizes. Out-of-frame nonproductive sequences were analyzed to study raw recombination free of thymic and clonal selection effects. TCRdb applied fastp at Q25 and MiXCR to the public reads, then kept only in-frame beta chains. A single entry per CDR3 protein holds the most common genes and DNA from its merged rows. For this entry, the V and J calls and clone size follow TCRdb and not the study's own pipeline. This sample is represented by about 220,000 distinct CDR3 sequences; about 7.5% of them were singletons. About 1.9% of the sample lies in the top ten.

The same sample was also studied in work on yellow fever vaccine responses in identical twins. That second report states: According to the authors, the vaccine-induced T cell response in identical twins seemed to be partly convergent and partly specific to each individual. In identical twins, the study followed T cell clones that responded to the vaccine with precision.

Here the chain combines TRBV27 and TRBJ2-2; the D segment may tentatively be TRBD1 or TRBD2, each giving 6 matched bases. Sequencing used memory (CD45RO+) T cells sorted from blood. Sample cell subset or site, as interpreted from the label and publication: CD45RO+ enriched T cells. The sequence came from a woman aged 18-30 years in good health. In nucleotides, the sequence is TGTGCCAGCAGTCGGCGACCCAGGGGAGGCTTGAGCGGGGAGCTGTTTTTT. It is translated as CASSRRPRGGLSGELFF.